Below, 4 T cell receptor beta chains from the same sample are listed, as sequenced in a study of cytomegalovirus exposure and HLA in healthy donors. PCR involved 60 Vbeta and 13 Jbeta primers. Clones were read by immunoSEQ multiplex PCR, and TCRdb kept only the in-frame ones, dropping some. The table has under 200,000 clones, nearly 80% seen once. Sequencing was carried out using PBMCs. Receptors were obtained from a woman aged 30 to 39 in good health and CMV-seropositive.

This clone was detected only a few times. The rearrangement links TRBV6-5 to TRBJ1-1; D remains unclear. The CDR3 is 11 amino acids. V dropped 7 bases and J dropped 5 bases, with 8 bases sitting between them. The germline V gene encodes CDR1 MNHEY and CDR2 SVGAGI. CDR3 amino acids: CASTRGTEAFF. The CDR3 nucleotides are TGTGCCAGCACCAGAGGGACTGAAGCTTTCTTT.

This sequence joins TRBV13 and TRBJ1-1; 8 bases map to TRBD1. The CDR3 is 13 residues long. Germline V CDR1 and CDR2: PRHDT, FYEKMQ (reference sequence). The junction had 3 bases not matched to a gene; V was cut back by 5 bases and J by 4 bases. CDR3: CASSPGQGTEAFF. The CDR3 coding sequence is TGTGCCAGCAGCCCCGGACAGGGCACTGAAGCTTTCTTT. The complete variable domain, with remaining parts taken from reference TRBV13 and TRBJ1-1, reads AAGVIQSPRHLIKEKRETATLKCYPIPRHDTVYWYQQGPGQDPQFLISFYEKMQSDKGSIPDRFSAQQFSDYHSELNMSSLELGDSALYFCASSPGQGTEAFFGQGTRLTVV.

This chain connects TRBV6-1 to TRBJ2-7, with D hard to call. The V gene lost 0 bases and the J gene lost 7 bases, with 16 bases spanning the gap. CDR3 length: 15 residues. Germline V gene lookup returns CDR1 MNHNS and CDR2 SASEGT. CDR3 in amino acids: CASSEAGTEWWEQYF. The CDR3 DNA reads TGTGCCAGCAGTGAAGCAGGAACAGAATGGTGGGAGCAGTACTTC.

Concerning this clone: An end of the junction differs from the germline gene, which may be a read error. This sequence joins TRBV25-1 and TRBJ1-1, with TRBD1 matching 7 bases. The CDR3 loop spans 13 amino acids. Germline-derived CDR1 and CDR2 are MGHDK and SYGVNS. This CDR3 reads CASSLSDRQALDF. The DNA for the CDR3 is TGTGCCAGCAGTCTCTCGGACAGGCAAGCTTTAGATTTT.